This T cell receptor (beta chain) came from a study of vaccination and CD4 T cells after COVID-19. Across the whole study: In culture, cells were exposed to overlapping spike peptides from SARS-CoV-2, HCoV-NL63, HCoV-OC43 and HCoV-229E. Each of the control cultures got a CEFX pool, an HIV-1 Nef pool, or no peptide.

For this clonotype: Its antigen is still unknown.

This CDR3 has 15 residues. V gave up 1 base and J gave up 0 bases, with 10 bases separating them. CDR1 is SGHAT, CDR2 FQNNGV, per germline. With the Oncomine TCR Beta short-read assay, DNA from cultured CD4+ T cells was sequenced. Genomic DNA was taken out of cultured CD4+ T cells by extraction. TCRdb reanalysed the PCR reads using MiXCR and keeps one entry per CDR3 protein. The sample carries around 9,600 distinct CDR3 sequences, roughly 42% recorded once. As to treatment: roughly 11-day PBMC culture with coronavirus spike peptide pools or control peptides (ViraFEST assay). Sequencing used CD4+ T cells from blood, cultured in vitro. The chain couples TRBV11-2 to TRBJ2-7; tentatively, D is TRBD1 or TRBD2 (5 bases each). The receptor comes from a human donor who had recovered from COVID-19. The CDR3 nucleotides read TGTGCCAGCAGCTTAGTCGGGACCGTCTCCTACGAGCAGTACTTC. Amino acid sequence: CASSLVGTVSYEQYF.